This TCR beta chain stems from a study of blood T cells in healthy people across ages. Study-level background: About one barcoded beta molecule was captured per two T cells (by template switching).

CDR3 length equals 13 residues. Trimming stripped 0 bases from V and 5 bases from J, with 6 bases between. The V gene's germline CDR1 is LGHNA and CDR2 YSLEER. This clonotype was seen ten or more times. Alongside a J-beta primer mix, a sample-barcoded 5' primer served in a second PCR lasting about 7 to 11 cycles. MiXCR, run by TCRdb on the 5' RACE reads, gives a single entry per CDR3 protein. In the table there are hundreds of thousands of distinct CDR3 sequences, more than 20% of which are singletons. The sample taken for sequencing was blood. The sequence came from a man between 65 and 80 years old in good health. The V gene is TRBV4-3, the J gene TRBJ2-3, with D hard to call. This chain's CDR3 is CASSQEGIDTQYF. CDR3 nucleotide sequence: TGCGCCAGCAGCCAAGAGGGAATAGATACGCAGTATTTT.